A single sample gave rise to the 14 T cell receptor beta chains below, sequenced in a study of beta chain features in type 1 diabetes. The study, taken as a whole, reports: Among patients with Type 1 diabetes, TCRB CDR3s were moderately but significantly shorter in every one of the four CD4+ subsets.

Expressed TCRB transcripts were sequenced because the isolated RNA had all been reverse transcribed beforehand. Data came from immunoSEQ multiplex PCR; TCRdb stores just in-frame clones and leaves some out. The sample records tens of thousands of clones, around 63% being singletons. Their antigens remain unidentified. Sequenced: Tregs from blood. These receptors were taken from a man aged 25-45 years with type 1 diabetes. Some clones in this sample may be carry-over from other donors' samples.

The rearrangement joins TRBV20-1 to TRBJ2-7; no clear D gene. CDR3 length equals 11 residues. V lost 7 bases, J lost 4 bases, and 11 bases lay in between. Germline V gene lookup returns CDR1 DFQATT and CDR2 SNEGSKA (reference sequence). The CDR3 loop is CSGVVSYEQYF. The CDR3 bases are TGCAGTGGTGTAGTTAGTTACGAGCAGTACTTC.

The CDR3 DNA sequence: TGTGCCTGCCGAGGGAACACAGATACGCAGTATTTT. It specifies CACRGNTDTQYF. The rearrangement links TRBV6-6 to TRBJ2-3; D possibly corresponds to TRBD2 (5 bases). In germline, CDR1 is MNHNY, CDR2 SVGAGI (reference sequence). The CDR3 is 12 amino acids. Trimming left V 11 bases short and J 2 bases short, with 11 bases between.

This clone was counted a few times. This sequence joins TRBV7-9 and TRBJ1-6, with a possible D match to TRBD1 (5 bases). The CDR3 contains 12 residues. Trimming removed 4 bases at V and 7 bases at J, with 5 bases between. Germline CDR1 is SEHNR and CDR2 is FQNEAQ (reference sequence). The CDR3 is CASSSGNSPLHF. The CDR3 nucleotides are TGTGCCAGCAGCTCAGGGAATTCACCCCTCCACTTT.

This sequence joins TRBV28 and TRBJ2-1; no firm D call. CDR1 is MDHEN, CDR2 SYDVKM, per germline. Trimming took off 8 bases at V and 9 bases at J, with 14 bases between the two ends. This CDR3 spans 12 amino acids. The DNA of the CDR3 is TGTGCCAGCTGCCGGGTGCCCACTGAGCAGTTCTTC. Its protein is CASCRVPTEQFF.

J is TRBJ2-1 and V is TRBV18; no reliable D call. Germline loops: CDR1 KGHSH, CDR2 LQKENI. V gave up 3 bases and J gave up 6 bases, with 9 bases separating them. The CDR3 loop spans 13 amino acids. DNA of the CDR3: TGTGCCAGCTCACCGCCTTCGGTCAATGAGCAGTTCTTC. Amino acid sequence: CASSPPSVNEQFF.

The V and J genes are TRBV11-2 and TRBJ2-4; 7 bases match TRBD2. The CDR3 is 16 amino acids. Germline CDR1 is SGHAT and CDR2 is FQNNGV. V shed 1 base and J 3 bases; nucleotides not matched to a gene: 6. The CDR3, as DNA: TGTGCCAGCAGCTTAGGACCCACGGGAGGCAAAAACATTCAGTACTTC. Translating gives CASSLGPTGGKNIQYF.

The chain combines TRBV27 with TRBJ1-1; 7 nucleotides agree with TRBD1. CDR3 length: 13 amino acids. Germline-derived CDR1 and CDR2 are MNHEY and SMNVEV (reference sequence). Trimming took 8 bases from V and 4 from J; bases not matched to a gene: 7. The CDR3 loop is CASHRAGGTEAFF. In DNA, the CDR3 is TGTGCCAGCCATCGTGCAGGGGGCACTGAAGCTTTCTTT.

The chain combines TRBV2 with TRBJ2-3, with TRBD2 as a possible D gene (6 bases). In germline, CDR1 is SNHLY, CDR2 FYNNEI. This CDR3 spans 13 amino acids. Trimming left V 3 bases short and J 4 bases short, with 8 bases between. CDR3 nucleotides: TGTGCCAGCAGTGAGTCGGGGGCAGATACGCAGTATTTT. Translated: CASSESGADTQYF.

The chain has TRBV19 and TRBJ1-1; 9 bases are a match to TRBD1. This CDR3 is 13 amino acids long. Germline V gene sequence: CDR1 LNHDA, CDR2 SQIVND (reference sequence). The junction had 1 base not matched to a gene; V was cut back by 4 bases and J by 4 bases. The CDR3 sequence: CASSKDRGTEAFF. CDR3 coding DNA: TGTGCCAGTAGTAAGGACAGGGGCACTGAAGCTTTCTTT.

This clone occurred a few times. The chain joins TRBV4-2 to TRBJ2-7; 7 nucleotides agree with TRBD2. The CDR3 covers 15 residues. Germline V gene lookup returns CDR1 LGHNA and CDR2 YNFKEQ. The junction had 4 bases not matched to a gene; V was cut back by 0 bases and J by 2 bases. The CDR3 is CASSQDVAGTYEQYF. The CDR3 coding sequence is TGTGCCAGCAGCCAAGATGTAGCGGGCACCTACGAGCAGTACTTC.

This chain uses TRBV7-2 with TRBJ1-2; 7 bases map to TRBD1. CDR1 is SGHTA, CDR2 FQGNSA, per germline. J lost 8 bases, V lost 2 bases, and 5 bases had no gene match. The CDR3 consists of 13 residues. The CDR3 region has the DNA TGTGCCAGCAGCTTATATGCAGGGGGAGGCTACACCTTC. As protein: CASSLYAGGGYTF.

This chain joins TRBV12-5 and TRBJ2-1, with 7 bases aligning to TRBD2. After removal of 2 bases from V and 0 bases from J, the junction contained 10 bases not matched to a gene. The CDR3 length is 18 residues. Germline assignment: CDR1 LGHNT and CDR2 FRNRAP. CDR3 sequence reads: CASGLPSSGTSSYNEQFF. The CDR3 DNA sequence: TGTGCTAGTGGTTTGCCTTCTAGCGGTACGAGCTCCTACAATGAGCAGTTCTTC. The variable domain in full, with the rest retrieved from reference TRBV12-5 and TRBJ2-1, is DARVTQTPRHKVTEMGQEVTMRCQPILGHNTVFWYRQTMMQGLELLAYFRNRAPLDDSGMPKDRFSAEMPDATLATLKIQPSEPRDSAVYFCASGLPSSGTSSYNEQFFGPGTRLTVL.

The rearrangement joins TRBV18 to TRBJ1-6; D uncertain. Trimming shortened V by 6 bases and J by 7 bases, and 13 bases separated the two germline ends. Germline loops: CDR1 KGHSH, CDR2 LQKENI. The CDR3 has 14 amino acids. CDR3 in amino acids: CASSDQVWNSPLHF. In nucleotides, the CDR3 is TGTGCCAGCTCCGACCAGGTTTGGAATTCACCCCTCCACTTT. The full variable domain, completed using reference TRBV18 and TRBJ1-6, is NAGVMQNPRHLVRRRGQEARLRCSPMKGHSHVYWYRQLPEEGLKFMVYLQKENIIDESGMPKERFSAEFPKEGPSILRIQQVVRGDSAAYFCASSDQVWNSPLHFGNGTRLTVT.

This chain links TRBV4-1 with TRBJ2-7, with 8 bases that match TRBD2. V shed 1 base and J 2 bases; nucleotides not matched to a gene: 10. Germline assignment: CDR1 MGHRA and CDR2 YSYEKL. This CDR3 comprises 17 residues. The CDR3 reads CASSQAGSTSVAYEQYF. For the CDR3, the DNA is TGCGCCAGCAGCCAAGCAGGGTCGACTAGCGTAGCCTACGAGCAGTACTTC.